The TCR beta chain under discussion was sequenced for a study of memory CD4+ T cells and cytomegalovirus serostatus. Across the study: Healthy Belgian adult donors included under ten CMV-positive and more than 20 CMV-negative people.

Single viable CD3+CD4+CD8-CD45RO+ cells were sorted as the memory CD4+ T cells. Donors' CMV status reflects serum IgG against pp150, pp28, p38, p52. Germline V gene lookup returns CDR1 SGHTA and CDR2 FQGNSA. The CDR3 is 12 residues long. Trimming shortened V by 7 bases and J by 2 bases, and 9 bases separated the two germline ends. General study points: The CMV-associated TCR signature appears largely within the CD4+ memory repertoire.

In the authors' workflow: After removing out-of-frame reads, millions of distinct TCRbeta sequences remained. Sequencing used immunoSEQ multiplex PCR; TCRdb keeps in-frame clones, though not all of them. Clonal size and the V and J genes are those of that table, whereas D and trimming came from the DNA. This table has about 80,000 clones, around 80% appearing once. With respect to this clone: Its target is unknown.

Sample: memory CD4+ T cells from blood. The chain couples TRBV7-2 to TRBJ2-7; D gene ambiguous. The receptor was derived from an adult in good health and CMV-seronegative. This CDR3 is CASTRAPYEQYF. For the CDR3, the DNA is TGTGCCAGCACCCGCGCCCCCTACGAGCAGTACTTC. The full variable domain, in which reference TRBV7-2 and TRBJ2-7 provide the parts outside the CDR3, is GAGVSQSPSNKVTEKGKDVELRCDPISGHTALYWYRQSLGQGLEFLIYFQGNSAPDKSGLPSDRFSAERTGGSVSTLTIQRTQQEDSAVYLCASTRAPYEQYFGPGTRLTVT.